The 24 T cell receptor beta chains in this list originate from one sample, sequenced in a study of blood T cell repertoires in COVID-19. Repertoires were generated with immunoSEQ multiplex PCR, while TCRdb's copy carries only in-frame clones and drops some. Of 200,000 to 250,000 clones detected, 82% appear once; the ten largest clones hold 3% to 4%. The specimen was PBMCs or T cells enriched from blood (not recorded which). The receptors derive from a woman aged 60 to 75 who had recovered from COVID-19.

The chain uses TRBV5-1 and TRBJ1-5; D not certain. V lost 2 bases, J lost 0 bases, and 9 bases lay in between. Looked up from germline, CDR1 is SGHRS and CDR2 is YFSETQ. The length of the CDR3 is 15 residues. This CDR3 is CASSFDGNSNQPQHF. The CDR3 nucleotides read TGCGCCAGCAGCTTCGACGGGAATAGCAATCAGCCCCAGCATTTT.

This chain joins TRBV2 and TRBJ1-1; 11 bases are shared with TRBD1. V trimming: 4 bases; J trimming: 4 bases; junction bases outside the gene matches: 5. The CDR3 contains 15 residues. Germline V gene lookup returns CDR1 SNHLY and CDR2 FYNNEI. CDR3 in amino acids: CASSVSGTGGTEAFF. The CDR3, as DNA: TGTGCCAGCAGTGTATCCGGGACAGGGGGCACTGAAGCTTTCTTT.

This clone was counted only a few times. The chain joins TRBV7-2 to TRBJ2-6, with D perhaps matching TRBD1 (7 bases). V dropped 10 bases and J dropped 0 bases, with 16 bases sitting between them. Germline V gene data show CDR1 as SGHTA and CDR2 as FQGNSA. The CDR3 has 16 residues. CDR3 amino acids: CATAGGGYSGANVLTF. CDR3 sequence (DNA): TGTGCCACCGCAGGGGGAGGTTACTCTGGGGCCAACGTCCTGACTTTC.

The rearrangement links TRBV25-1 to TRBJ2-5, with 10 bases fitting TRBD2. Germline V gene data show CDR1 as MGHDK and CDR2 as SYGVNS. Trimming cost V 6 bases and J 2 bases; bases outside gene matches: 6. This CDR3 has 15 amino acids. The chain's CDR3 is CASSQTSGPQETQYF. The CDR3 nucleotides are TGTGCCAGCAGCCAGACTAGCGGGCCTCAAGAGACCCAGTACTTC.

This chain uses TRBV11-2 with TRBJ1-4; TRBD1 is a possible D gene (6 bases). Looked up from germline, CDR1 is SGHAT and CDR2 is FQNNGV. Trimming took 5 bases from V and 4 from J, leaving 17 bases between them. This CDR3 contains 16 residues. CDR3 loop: CASSLRGGHGNEKLFF. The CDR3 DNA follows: TGTGCCAGCAGCCTCCGGGGGGGGCATGGTAATGAAAAACTGTTTTTT.

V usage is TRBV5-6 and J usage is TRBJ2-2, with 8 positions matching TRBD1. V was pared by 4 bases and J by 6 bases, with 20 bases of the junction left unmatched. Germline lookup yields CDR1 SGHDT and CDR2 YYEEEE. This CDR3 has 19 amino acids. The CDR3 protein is CASSQTFRQGAQVPGELFF. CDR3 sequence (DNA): TGTGCCAGCAGCCAGACCTTCCGGCAGGGGGCGCAGGTTCCCGGGGAGCTGTTTTTT.

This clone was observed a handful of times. The CDR3: CASSYKTLGGQPQHF. The CDR3 DNA reads TGTGCCAGTAGTTACAAAACATTAGGGGGTCAGCCCCAGCATTTT. V and J are TRBV19 and TRBJ1-5, with a tentative D call TRBD1 (6 bases). The CDR3 length is 15 residues. The ends were cut back, 5 bases at V and 6 bases at J, with 17 bases in the middle. In germline, CDR1 is LNHDA, CDR2 SQIVND (reference sequence).

CDR3 nucleotides: TGCAGCGCCGAAGGTAGGGGGCCGTTTCTCGGGGAGCTGTTTTTT. Translating gives CSAEGRGPFLGELFF. The rearrangement links TRBV29-1 to TRBJ2-2; 7 bases are shared with TRBD1. This CDR3 spans 15 amino acids. The germline CDR1 and CDR2 sequences are SQVTM and ANQGSEA. With V trimmed by 7 bases and J by 7 bases, 15 bases remained unmatched.

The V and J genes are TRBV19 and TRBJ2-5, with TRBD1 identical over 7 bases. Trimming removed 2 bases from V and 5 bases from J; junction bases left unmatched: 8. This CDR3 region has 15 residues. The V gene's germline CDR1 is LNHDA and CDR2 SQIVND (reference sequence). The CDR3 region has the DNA TGTGCCAGTAGTATAATGGACAGGCTCGGGGAGACCCAGTACTTC. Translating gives CASSIMDRLGETQYF.

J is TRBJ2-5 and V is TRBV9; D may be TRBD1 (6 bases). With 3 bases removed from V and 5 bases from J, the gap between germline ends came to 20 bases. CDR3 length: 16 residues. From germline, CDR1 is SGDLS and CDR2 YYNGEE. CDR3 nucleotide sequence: TGTGCCAGCAGCGCAGAACTCAGGGGCGGAACGGAGACCCAGTACTTC. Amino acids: CASSAELRGGTETQYF.

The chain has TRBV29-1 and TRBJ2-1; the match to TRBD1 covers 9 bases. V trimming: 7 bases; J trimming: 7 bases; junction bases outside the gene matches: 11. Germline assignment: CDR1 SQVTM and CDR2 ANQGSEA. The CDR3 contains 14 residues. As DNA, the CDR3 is TGCAGCGGTATCTCCGGGACAGGGAGTAATGAGCAGTTCTTC. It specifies CSGISGTGSNEQFF.

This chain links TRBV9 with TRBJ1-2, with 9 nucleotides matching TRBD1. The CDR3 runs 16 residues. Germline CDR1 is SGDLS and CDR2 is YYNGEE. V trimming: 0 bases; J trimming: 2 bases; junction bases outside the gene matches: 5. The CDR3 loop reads CASSVVGDRANYGYTF. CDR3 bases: TGTGCCAGCAGCGTAGTGGGGGACAGGGCGAACTATGGCTACACCTTC. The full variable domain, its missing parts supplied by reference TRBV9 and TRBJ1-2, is DSGVTQTPKHLITATGQRVTLRCSPRSGDLSVYWYQQSLDQGLQFLIQYYNGEERAKGNILERFSAQQFPDLHSELNLSSLELGDSALYFCASSVVGDRANYGYTFGSGTRLTVV.

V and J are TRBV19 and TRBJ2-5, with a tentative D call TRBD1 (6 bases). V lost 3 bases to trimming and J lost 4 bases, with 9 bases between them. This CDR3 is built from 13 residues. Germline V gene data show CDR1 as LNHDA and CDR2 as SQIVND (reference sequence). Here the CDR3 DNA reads TGTGCCAGTAGTATGGACAGAATAGAGACCCAGTACTTC. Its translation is CASSMDRIETQYF.

This CDR3 is CASQGYTEAFF. The CDR3 bases are TGTGCCAGTCAGGGGTACACTGAAGCTTTCTTT. The chain employs TRBV19 and TRBJ1-1, with D perhaps matching TRBD1 (6 bases). The CDR3 sequence is 11 residues long. Germline V lookup: CDR1 LNHDA, CDR2 SQIVND (reference sequence). V was pared by 8 bases and J by 3 bases, with 7 bases between.

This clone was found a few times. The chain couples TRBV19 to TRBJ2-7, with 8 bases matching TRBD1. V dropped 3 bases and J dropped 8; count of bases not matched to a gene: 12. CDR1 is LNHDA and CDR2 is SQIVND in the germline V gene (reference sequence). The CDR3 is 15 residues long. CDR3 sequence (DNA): TGTGCCAGTAGTATTGACGGGACAGGTCCTTCCCAGCAGTACTTC. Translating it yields CASSIDGTGPSQQYF.

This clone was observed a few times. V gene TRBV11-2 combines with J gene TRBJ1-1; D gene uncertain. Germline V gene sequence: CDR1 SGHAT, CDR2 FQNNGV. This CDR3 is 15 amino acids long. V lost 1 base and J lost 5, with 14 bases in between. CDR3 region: CASSLADGIGTEAFF. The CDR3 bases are TGTGCCAGCAGCTTAGCTGACGGGATCGGGACTGAAGCTTTCTTT. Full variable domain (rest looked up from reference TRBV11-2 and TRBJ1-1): EAGVAQSPRYKIIEKRQSVAFWCNPISGHATLYWYQQILGQGPKLLIQFQNNGVVDDSQLPKDRFSAERLKGVDSTLKIQPAKLEDSAVYLCASSLADGIGTEAFFGQGTRLTVV.

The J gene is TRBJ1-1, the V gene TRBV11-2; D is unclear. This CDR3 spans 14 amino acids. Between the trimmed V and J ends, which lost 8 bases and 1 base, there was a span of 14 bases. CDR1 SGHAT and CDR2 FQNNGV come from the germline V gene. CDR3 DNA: TGTGCCAGCGGCAAGTGGGCTGGGAACACTGAAGCTTTCTTT. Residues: CASGKWAGNTEAFF.

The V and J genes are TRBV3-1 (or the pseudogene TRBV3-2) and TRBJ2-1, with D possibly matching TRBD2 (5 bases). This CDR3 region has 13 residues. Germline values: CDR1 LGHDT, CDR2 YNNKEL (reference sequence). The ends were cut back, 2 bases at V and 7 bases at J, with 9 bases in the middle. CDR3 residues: CASSQSGINEQFF. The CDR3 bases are TGTGCCAGCAGCCAATCCGGGATAAATGAGCAGTTCTTC.

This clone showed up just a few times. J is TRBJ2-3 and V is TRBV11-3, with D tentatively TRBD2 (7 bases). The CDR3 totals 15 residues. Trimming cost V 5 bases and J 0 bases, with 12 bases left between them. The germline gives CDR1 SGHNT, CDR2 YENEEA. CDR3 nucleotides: TGTGCCAGCAGCCCGGGGGGCCCCAGCACAGATACGCAGTATTTT. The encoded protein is CASSPGGPSTDTQYF.

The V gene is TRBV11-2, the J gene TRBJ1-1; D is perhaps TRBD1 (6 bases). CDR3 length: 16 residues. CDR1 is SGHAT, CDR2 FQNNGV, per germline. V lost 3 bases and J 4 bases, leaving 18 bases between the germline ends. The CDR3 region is CASSLRYPQGRTEAFF. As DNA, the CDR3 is TGTGCCAGCAGCTTGAGATACCCTCAGGGGCGCACTGAAGCTTTCTTT.

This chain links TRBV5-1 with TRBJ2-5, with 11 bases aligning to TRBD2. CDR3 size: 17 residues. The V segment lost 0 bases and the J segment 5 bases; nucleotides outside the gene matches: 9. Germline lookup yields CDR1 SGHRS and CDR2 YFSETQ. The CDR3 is CASSLASTLAGGETQYF. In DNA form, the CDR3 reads TGCGCCAGCAGCTTGGCCTCTACCCTAGCGGGGGGCGAGACCCAGTACTTC.

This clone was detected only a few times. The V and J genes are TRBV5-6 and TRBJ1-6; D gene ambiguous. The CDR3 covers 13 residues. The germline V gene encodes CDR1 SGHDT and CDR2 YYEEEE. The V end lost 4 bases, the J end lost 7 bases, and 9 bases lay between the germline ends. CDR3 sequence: CASSRTGNSPLHF. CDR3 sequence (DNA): TGTGCCAGCAGCCGGACGGGGAATTCACCCCTCCACTTT.

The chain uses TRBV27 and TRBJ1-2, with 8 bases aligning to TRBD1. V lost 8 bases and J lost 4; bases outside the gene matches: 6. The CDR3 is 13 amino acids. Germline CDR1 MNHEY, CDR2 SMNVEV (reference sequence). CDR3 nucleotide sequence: TGTGCCAGCGGACAGGGCGTAATCTATGGCTACACCTTC. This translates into CASGQGVIYGYTF.

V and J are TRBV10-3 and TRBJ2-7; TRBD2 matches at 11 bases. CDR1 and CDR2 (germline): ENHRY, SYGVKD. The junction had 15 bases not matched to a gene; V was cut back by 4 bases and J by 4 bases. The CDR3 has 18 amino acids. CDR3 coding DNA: TGTGCCATCAGTGGGCGGGGTCTAGCGGGAGGCCTGGGATACGAGCAGTACTTC. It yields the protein CAISGRGLAGGLGYEQYF.